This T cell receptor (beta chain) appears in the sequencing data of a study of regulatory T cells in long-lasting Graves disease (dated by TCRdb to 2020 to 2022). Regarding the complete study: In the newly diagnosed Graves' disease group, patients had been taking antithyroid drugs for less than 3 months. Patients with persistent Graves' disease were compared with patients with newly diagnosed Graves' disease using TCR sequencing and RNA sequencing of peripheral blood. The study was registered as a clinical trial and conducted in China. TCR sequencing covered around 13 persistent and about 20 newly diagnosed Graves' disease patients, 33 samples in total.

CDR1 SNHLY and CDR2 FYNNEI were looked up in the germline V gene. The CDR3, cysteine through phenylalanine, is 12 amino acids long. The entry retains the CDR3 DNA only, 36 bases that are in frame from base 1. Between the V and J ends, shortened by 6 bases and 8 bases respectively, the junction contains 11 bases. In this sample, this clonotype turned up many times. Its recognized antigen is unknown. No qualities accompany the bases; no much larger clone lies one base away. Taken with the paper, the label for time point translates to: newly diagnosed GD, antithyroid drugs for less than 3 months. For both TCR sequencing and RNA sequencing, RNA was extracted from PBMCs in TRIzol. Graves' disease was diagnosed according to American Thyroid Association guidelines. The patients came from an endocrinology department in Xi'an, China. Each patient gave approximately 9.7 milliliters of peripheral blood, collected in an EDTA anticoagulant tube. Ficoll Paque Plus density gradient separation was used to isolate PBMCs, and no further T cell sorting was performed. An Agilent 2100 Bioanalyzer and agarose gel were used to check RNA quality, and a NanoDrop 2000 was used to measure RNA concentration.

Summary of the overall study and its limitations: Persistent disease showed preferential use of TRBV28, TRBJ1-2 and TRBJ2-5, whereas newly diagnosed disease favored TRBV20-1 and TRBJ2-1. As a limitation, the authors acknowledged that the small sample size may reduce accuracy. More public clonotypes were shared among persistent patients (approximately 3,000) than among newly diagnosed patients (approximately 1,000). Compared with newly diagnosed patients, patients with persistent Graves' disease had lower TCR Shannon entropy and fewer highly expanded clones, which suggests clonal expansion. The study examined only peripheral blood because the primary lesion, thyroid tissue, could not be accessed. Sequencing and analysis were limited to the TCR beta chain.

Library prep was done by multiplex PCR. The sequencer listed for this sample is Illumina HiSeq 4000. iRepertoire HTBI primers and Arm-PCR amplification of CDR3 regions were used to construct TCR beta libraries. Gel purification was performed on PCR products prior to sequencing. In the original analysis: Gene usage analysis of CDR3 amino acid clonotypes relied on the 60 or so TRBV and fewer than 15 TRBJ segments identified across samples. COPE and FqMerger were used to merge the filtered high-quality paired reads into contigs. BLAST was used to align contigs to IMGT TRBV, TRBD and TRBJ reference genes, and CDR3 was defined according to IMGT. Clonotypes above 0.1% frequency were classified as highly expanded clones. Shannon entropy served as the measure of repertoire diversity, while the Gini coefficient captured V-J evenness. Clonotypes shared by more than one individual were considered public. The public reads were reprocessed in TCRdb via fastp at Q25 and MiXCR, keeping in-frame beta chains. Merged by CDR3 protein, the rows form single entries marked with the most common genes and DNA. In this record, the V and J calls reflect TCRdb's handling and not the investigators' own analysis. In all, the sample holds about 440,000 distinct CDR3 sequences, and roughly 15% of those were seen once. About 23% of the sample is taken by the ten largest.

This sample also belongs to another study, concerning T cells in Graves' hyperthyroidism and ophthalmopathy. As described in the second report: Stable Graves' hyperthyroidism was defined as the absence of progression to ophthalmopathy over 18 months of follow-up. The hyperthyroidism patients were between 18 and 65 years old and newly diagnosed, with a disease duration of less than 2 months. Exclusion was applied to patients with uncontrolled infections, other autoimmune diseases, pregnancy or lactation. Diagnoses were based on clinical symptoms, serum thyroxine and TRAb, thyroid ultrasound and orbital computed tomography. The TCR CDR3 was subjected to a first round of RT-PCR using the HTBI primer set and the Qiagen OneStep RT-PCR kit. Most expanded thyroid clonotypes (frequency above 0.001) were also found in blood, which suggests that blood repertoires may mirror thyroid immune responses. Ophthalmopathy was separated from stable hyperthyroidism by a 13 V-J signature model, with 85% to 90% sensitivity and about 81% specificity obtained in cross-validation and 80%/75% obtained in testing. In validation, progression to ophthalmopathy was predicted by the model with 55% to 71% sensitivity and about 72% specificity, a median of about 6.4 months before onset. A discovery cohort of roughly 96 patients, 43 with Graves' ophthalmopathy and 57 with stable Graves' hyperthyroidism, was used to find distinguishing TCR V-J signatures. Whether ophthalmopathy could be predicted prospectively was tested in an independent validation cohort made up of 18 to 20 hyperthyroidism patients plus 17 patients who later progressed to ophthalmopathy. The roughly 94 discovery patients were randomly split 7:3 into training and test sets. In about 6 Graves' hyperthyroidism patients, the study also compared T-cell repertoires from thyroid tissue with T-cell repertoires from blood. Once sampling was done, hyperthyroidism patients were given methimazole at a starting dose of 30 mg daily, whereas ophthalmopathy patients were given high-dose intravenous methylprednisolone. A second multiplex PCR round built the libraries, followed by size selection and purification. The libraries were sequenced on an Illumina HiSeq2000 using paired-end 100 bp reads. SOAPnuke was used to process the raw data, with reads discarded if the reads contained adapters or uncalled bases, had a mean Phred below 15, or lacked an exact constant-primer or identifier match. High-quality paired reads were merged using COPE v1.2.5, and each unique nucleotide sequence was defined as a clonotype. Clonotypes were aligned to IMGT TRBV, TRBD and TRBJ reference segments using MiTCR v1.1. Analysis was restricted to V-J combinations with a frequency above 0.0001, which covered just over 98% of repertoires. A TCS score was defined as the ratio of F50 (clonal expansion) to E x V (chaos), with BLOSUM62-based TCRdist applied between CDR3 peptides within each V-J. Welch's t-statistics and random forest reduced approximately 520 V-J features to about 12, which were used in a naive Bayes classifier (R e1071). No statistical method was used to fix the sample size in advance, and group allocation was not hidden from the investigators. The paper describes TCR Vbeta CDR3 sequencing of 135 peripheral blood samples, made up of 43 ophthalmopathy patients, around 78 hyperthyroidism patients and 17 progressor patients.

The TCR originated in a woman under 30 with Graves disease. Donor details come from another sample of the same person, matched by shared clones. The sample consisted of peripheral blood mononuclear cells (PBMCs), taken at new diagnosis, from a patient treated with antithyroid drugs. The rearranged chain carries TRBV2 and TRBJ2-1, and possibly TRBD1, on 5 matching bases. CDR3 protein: CASSRQWDEQFF. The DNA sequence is TGTGCCAGCAGCCGACAGTGGGATGAGCAGTTCTTC.